This TCR beta chain was identified in a study of cytomegalovirus exposure and HLA in healthy donors. Overall study context: Early released data had tens of millions of unique TCRs, all coming from HLA-typed donors. General study points: There were several of the most significant clusters that appeared linked to common viral pathogens in a later analysis. A later analysis linked a missense DCLRE1C variant to TCR beta V- and J-gene trimming.

The PCR used 60 Vbeta and 13 Jbeta primers. Using immunoSEQ multiplex PCR, the repertoire was profiled, and TCRdb retains in-frame clones only, with some absent. The sample lists 130,000 or so clones; around 80% were seen once. The germline CDR1 and CDR2 sequences are MNHNS and SASEGT. The CDR3 length is 13 residues. V lost 3 bases, J lost 0 bases, and 5 bases lay in between. Of note for this clone: Its antigen is undetermined.

The chain carries TRBV6-1 and TRBJ1-2, with D perhaps matching TRBD1 (5 bases). The origin of this receptor is a man aged 25-40 years in good health and CMV-seronegative. The sequencing input was PBMCs. The CDR3 is CASSDRANYGYTF. The CDR3 DNA sequence: TGTGCCAGCAGTGACAGGGCTAACTATGGCTACACCTTC.